The present TCR beta chain was sequenced within a study of blood T cells in healthy people across ages. PCR was performed a second time for about 6 to 12 cycles using a sample-barcoded 5' primer and a J-beta primer mix. TCRdb analysed the 5' RACE reads with MiXCR anew, one entry per CDR3 protein. The sample lists 580,000 or so distinct CDR3 sequences; around half were seen once. This clonotype was seen just once. The antigen remains unidentified. Germline-derived CDR1 and CDR2 are LNHDA and SQIVND (reference sequence). The CDR3 length is 16 residues. The trim removed 5 bases at V and 7 bases at J, leaving 17 bases unmatched. Each sample yielded at least 5 micrograms of PBMC total RNA. Study conclusions and caveats: Greater diversity and more naive CD4+ cells were seen in long-lived donors than in aged donors.

The chain carries TRBV19 and TRBJ2-7; 7 bases map to TRBD1. Material: blood. The receptor comes from an older man in good health. Here the CDR3 reads CASSPIGTESYNEQYF. CDR3 nucleotide sequence: TGTGCCAGTAGTCCAATAGGGACAGAAAGCTACAATGAGCAGTACTTC.